The 32 T cell receptor beta chains in this list originate from one sample, sequenced in a study of blood T cell repertoires in COVID-19. The table came from immunoSEQ multiplex PCR; TCRdb's copy has only in-frame clones and leaves some out. The sample records under 140,000 clones, 87% being singletons. The specimen sequenced was peripheral blood. The receptors were gathered from a human donor in a cohort sampled during active COVID-19.

V is TRBV5-6 and J is TRBJ2-5; 8 nucleotides match TRBD1. This CDR3 has 15 residues. Germline V CDR1 and CDR2: SGHDT, YYEEEE. With 3 bases clipped from V and 7 bases from J, the junction kept 11 bases outside the gene matches. Here the CDR3 DNA reads TGTGCCAGCAGCTATGGACGGGCCCAGGGGGCGACCCAGTACTTC. It yields the protein CASSYGRAQGATQYF.

This chain uses TRBV5-4 with TRBJ1-4; 8 nucleotides match TRBD1. Trimming removed 4 bases from V and 8 bases from J; junction bases left unmatched: 10. CDR1 and CDR2 (germline): SGHNT, YYREEE (reference sequence). This CDR3 is built from 15 residues. Written as DNA, the CDR3 is TGTGCCAGCAGCGCGCAGGGGGCCGGAAAAGAAAAACTGTTTTTT. This gives the protein CASSAQGAGKEKLFF.

The chain is built from TRBV2 and TRBJ2-4; TRBD1 is a possible D gene (6 bases). Germline loops: CDR1 SNHLY, CDR2 FYNNEI. The CDR3 loop spans 15 amino acids. V lost 6 bases to trimming and J lost 6 bases, with 18 bases between them. The CDR3 spells CASRAEQGVGNIQYF. The DNA of the CDR3 is TGTGCCAGCAGGGCAGAACAGGGTGTAGGAAACATTCAGTACTTC.

Note on this clone: Other DNA sequences in this specimen translate into the identical CDR3. The chain combines TRBV5-1 with TRBJ2-1, with 11 bases fitting TRBD2. Germline values: CDR1 SGHRS, CDR2 YFSETQ. Losses at the gene ends were 5 bases for V and 3 bases for J; bases not matched to a gene: 1. The CDR3 covers 14 residues. The CDR3 is CASRLAGDYNEQFF. In DNA, the CDR3 is TGCGCCAGCAGACTAGCGGGAGACTACAATGAGCAGTTCTTC.

This chain joins TRBV19 and TRBJ2-3; 10 bases map to TRBD1. Losses at the gene ends were 10 bases for V and 2 bases for J; bases not matched to a gene: 9. Germline-derived CDR1 and CDR2 are LNHDA and SQIVND (reference sequence). The CDR3 contains 15 residues. The CDR3 coding sequence is TGTGCCACTCAGGACAGGGGGGTCTCCACAGATACGCAGTATTTT. It yields the protein CATQDRGVSTDTQYF. Together with reference TRBV19 and TRBJ2-3, the CDR3 gives the full variable domain: DGGITQSPKYLFRKEGQNVTLSCEQNLNHDAMYWYRQDPGQGLRLIYYSQIVNDFQKGDIAEGYSVSREKKESFPLTVTSAQKNPTAFYLCATQDRGVSTDTQYFGPGTRLTVL.

The CDR3 DNA reads TGTGCCAGCAGCCAACTAGCGGGCCTCACTAAGACCCAGTACTTC. Protein: CASSQLAGLTKTQYF. V and J are TRBV2 and TRBJ2-5; TRBD2 matches 9 bases. V trimming: 6 bases; J trimming: 6 bases; junction bases outside the gene matches: 11. The CDR3 is made up of 15 amino acids. CDR1 SNHLY and CDR2 FYNNEI come from the germline V gene.

The V and J genes are TRBV10-3 and TRBJ2-1; the D is unclear. Germline CDR1 reads ENHRY; CDR2 reads SYGVKD. The CDR3 consists of 13 residues. Trimming removed 4 bases at V and 3 bases at J, with 7 bases between. The CDR3 loop is CAISAGRYNEQFF. The CDR3 coding sequence is TGTGCCATCAGTGCGGGTCGCTACAATGAGCAGTTCTTC.

The chain couples TRBV14 to TRBJ2-7; TRBD2 is a possible D gene (6 bases). Trimming cost V 3 bases and J 0 bases, with 12 bases left between them. The CDR3 extends over 15 amino acids. Germline V gene data show CDR1 as SGHDN and CDR2 as FVKESK. Here the CDR3 DNA reads TGTGCCAGCAGCCACTACGCGGGGCCCTCCTACGAGCAGTACTTC. It is translated as CASSHYAGPSYEQYF.

This clone has only one observation. The chain couples TRBV5-1 to TRBJ2-1; TRBD2 aligns across 7 bases. This CDR3 is built from 18 residues. J lost 6 bases, V lost 4 bases, and 19 bases had no gene match. CDR1 is SGHRS, CDR2 YFSETQ, per germline. CDR3 DNA sequence: TGCGCCAGCAGCAGCTGGAGGGGAAGCGGGACCCGGCGCAATGAGCAGTTCTTC. Translation gives CASSSWRGSGTRRNEQFF.

This clone was detected only once. The chain has TRBV15 and TRBJ1-2, with 8 bases fitting TRBD1. CDR1 LNHNV and CDR2 YYDKDF come from the germline V gene (reference sequence). The V segment lost 5 bases and the J segment 7 bases; nucleotides outside the gene matches: 6. The CDR3 spans 13 residues. CDR3 loop: CATSSGQGIGYTF. CDR3 DNA: TGTGCCACCAGCTCAGGACAGGGTATTGGCTACACCTTC.

V is TRBV5-4 and J is TRBJ1-4, with TRBD1 matching 9 bases. V gave up 4 bases and J gave up 4 bases; unmatched junction bases: 5. The CDR3 has 15 amino acids. Germline CDR1 reads SGHNT; CDR2 reads YYREEE (reference sequence). The CDR3 here is CASSGGGQGNEKLFF. Written as DNA, the CDR3 is TGTGCCAGCAGCGGGGGGGGACAGGGTAATGAAAAACTGTTTTTT.

The CDR3: CAWSVGQGDTEAFF. For the CDR3, the DNA is TGTGCCTGGAGTGTGGGACAGGGCGACACTGAAGCTTTCTTT. This chain links TRBV30 with TRBJ1-1, with TRBD1 matching over 9 bases. Germline V gene sequence: CDR1 GTSNPN, CDR2 SVGIG (reference sequence). The V gene end was trimmed by 0 bases and the J gene end by 3 bases; junction bases not matched to a gene: 2. This CDR3 region has 14 residues.

The gene calls are TRBV7-9 and TRBJ1-1; D might be TRBD1 (6 bases). The CDR3 is 15 residues long. The V gene lost 5 bases and the J gene lost 3 bases, with 16 bases spanning the gap. Germline V gene lookup returns CDR1 SEHNR and CDR2 FQNEAQ (reference sequence). CDR3 coding DNA: TGTGCCAGCAGCCCCCTAGGGGGGGAGTACACTGAAGCTTTCTTT. Protein product: CASSPLGGEYTEAFF. Supplemented by reference TRBV7-9 and TRBJ1-1, the full variable domain reads DTGVSQNPRHKITKRGQNVTFRCDPISEHNRLYWYRQTLGQGPEFLTYFQNEAQLEKSRLLSDRFSAERPKGSFSTLEIQRTEQGDSAMYLCASSPLGGEYTEAFFGQGTRLTVV.

This chain connects TRBV5-1 to TRBJ2-2; D ambiguous. V lost 2 bases and J 2 bases, leaving 7 bases between the germline ends. Looked up from germline, CDR1 is SGHRS and CDR2 is YFSETQ. The CDR3 length is 14 residues. CDR3 amino acids: CASSFPGNTGELFF. DNA of the CDR3: TGCGCCAGCAGCTTTCCAGGCAACACCGGGGAGCTGTTTTTT.

This clone is a singleton in its sample. The V gene is TRBV7-2, the J gene TRBJ1-1; TRBD1 might be the D (5 bases). Germline V gene sequence: CDR1 SGHTA, CDR2 FQGNSA. The CDR3 contains 16 residues. Trimming pared 3 bases from V and 1 base from J, leaving 15 bases between. CDR3 nucleotides: TGTGCCAGCAGCTTGAGGTTGGGGCTTGGGAACACTGAAGCTTTCTTT. It is translated as CASSLRLGLGNTEAFF.

A word on this clone: This same CDR3 is encoded by further DNA sequences in the sample. This sequence joins TRBV30 and TRBJ1-2; D might be TRBD1 (6 bases). The V end was cut by 0 bases, the J end by 4 bases, with 9 bases between. There are 13 residues in the CDR3. Germline CDR1 GTSNPN, CDR2 SVGIG (reference sequence). The CDR3: CAWSVQGSYGYTF. The CDR3 DNA follows: TGTGCCTGGAGTGTACAGGGATCCTATGGCTACACCTTC. The whole variable domain, filled in from reference TRBV30 and TRBJ1-2, reads SQTIHQWPATLVQPVGSPLSLECTVEGTSNPNLYWYRQAAGRGLQLLFYSVGIGQISSEVPQNLSASRPQDRQFILSSKKLLLSDSGFYLCAWSVQGSYGYTFGSGTRLTVV.

V is TRBV28 and J is TRBJ2-1; 11 nucleotides agree with TRBD2. The CDR3 covers 15 residues. The germline V gene has CDR1 MDHEN and CDR2 SYDVKM. Unmatched junction bases numbered 4, after V lost 5 bases and J lost 4 bases. The CDR3, as DNA: TGTGCCAGCAGTACACTAGCGGGGGCATACAATGAGCAGTTCTTC. It translates to CASSTLAGAYNEQFF.

This sequence joins TRBV7-6 and TRBJ1-1, with D possibly TRBD1 on 6 matching bases. Germline V gene lookup returns CDR1 SGHVS and CDR2 FNYEAQ. Trimming pared 5 bases from V and 10 bases from J, leaving 23 bases between. CDR3 length: 15 amino acids. The CDR3 is CASSLGRGLKGGAFF. CDR3 DNA: TGTGCCAGCAGCCTCGGCAGGGGCCTCAAAGGGGGAGCTTTCTTT.

The V and J genes are TRBV3-1 (or the pseudogene TRBV3-2) and TRBJ1-1, with 7 bases that match TRBD1. Trimming took 4 bases from V and 6 from J; bases not matched to a gene: 5. This CDR3 comprises 13 residues. CDR1 is LGHDT, CDR2 YNNKEL, per germline (reference sequence). This chain's CDR3 is CASSRSTGPEAFF. CDR3 DNA: TGTGCCAGCAGCCGATCGACAGGGCCTGAAGCTTTCTTT.

This chain connects TRBV6-5 to TRBJ2-1; the D gene is possibly TRBD1 (6 bases). The CDR3 is made up of 13 amino acids. The ends were cut back, 0 bases at V and 12 bases at J, with 12 bases in the middle. Germline V gene sequence: CDR1 MNHEY, CDR2 SVGAGI. This CDR3 reads CASSYSGAQGQFF. The CDR3 region has the DNA TGTGCCAGCAGTTACTCGGGGGCGCAGGGGCAGTTCTTC.

This clone appeared a few times. The chain joins TRBV3-1 (or the pseudogene TRBV3-2) to TRBJ1-1, with D perhaps matching TRBD1 (5 bases). CDR3 length: 15 amino acids. V was trimmed by 3 bases and J by 1 base, leaving 12 bases between them. CDR1 and CDR2 from the germline V gene are LGHDT and YNNKEL (reference sequence). The CDR3, as DNA: TGTGCCAGCAGCCAGGGGGGGAGGGAGAACACTGAAGCTTTCTTT. This gives the protein CASSQGGRENTEAFF.

The chain employs TRBV7-8 and TRBJ2-2; D might be TRBD2 (6 bases). Trimming removed 5 bases at V and 7 bases at J, with 14 bases between. The germline CDR1 and CDR2 sequences are SGHVS and FQNEAQ. The CDR3 covers 14 residues. CDR3 region: CASSMDYSGGELFF. The CDR3 nucleotides are TGTGCCAGCAGCATGGACTATTCGGGCGGGGAGCTGTTTTTT.

The V gene is TRBV7-9, the J gene TRBJ2-4; no clear D. This CDR3 spans 15 amino acids. From germline, CDR1 is SEHNR and CDR2 FQNEAQ (reference sequence). V lost 2 bases to trimming and J lost 0 bases, with 8 bases between them. CDR3 loop: CASSLPGLAKNIQYF. In nucleotides, the CDR3 is TGTGCCAGCAGCTTACCCGGTTTAGCCAAAAACATTCAGTACTTC.

This chain joins TRBV24-1 and TRBJ2-1, with D unclear. Germline V gene data show CDR1 as KGHDR and CDR2 as SFDVKD. Deletions cut 4 bases from V and 4 bases from J, with 16 bases between. The CDR3 runs to 16 residues. The CDR3 spells CATSDATKPLYNEQFF. The DNA of the CDR3 is TGTGCCACCAGTGACGCAACTAAGCCCCTTTACAATGAGCAGTTCTTC.

The chain couples TRBV5-4 to TRBJ1-2; 9 nucleotides line up with TRBD1. Germline V gives CDR1 SGHNT, CDR2 YYREEE (reference sequence). V lost 3 bases to trimming and J lost 1 base; unmatched junction nucleotides: 4. CDR3 length: 15 amino acids. The CDR3 DNA reads as TGTGCCAGCAGCTCCGGGACAGGGCTTAACTATGGCTACACCTTC. As protein: CASSSGTGLNYGYTF.

The chain is built from TRBV30 and TRBJ2-2; D is unresolved. This CDR3 has 14 amino acids. Germline V gene sequence: CDR1 GTSNPN, CDR2 SVGIG (reference sequence). The germline V and J ends were trimmed by 0 bases and 3 bases, with 8 bases remaining between them. Here the CDR3 reads CAWSVLTYTGELFF. The CDR3 DNA is TGTGCCTGGAGTGTCTTGACTTACACCGGGGAGCTGTTTTTT.

The gene calls are TRBV5-4 and TRBJ1-2, with 8 bases aligning to TRBD1. Germline V gives CDR1 SGHNT, CDR2 YYREEE (reference sequence). The V gene end was trimmed by 2 bases and the J gene end by 2 bases; junction bases not matched to a gene: 2. The CDR3 covers 14 residues. CDR3 region: CASSLGTGNYGYTF. The DNA for the CDR3 is TGTGCCAGCAGCTTAGGGACAGGAAACTATGGCTACACCTTC.

V is TRBV18 and J is TRBJ2-5; no clear D. The length of the CDR3 is 13 residues. The V and J ends lost 0 bases and 1 base respectively, with 3 bases between them. The V gene's germline CDR1 is KGHSH and CDR2 LQKENI. CDR3: CASSPPFQETQYF. DNA of the CDR3: TGTGCCAGCTCACCACCCTTCCAAGAGACCCAGTACTTC.

The chain couples TRBV7-2 to TRBJ1-1; D ambiguous. V was trimmed by 5 bases and J by 1 base, leaving 14 bases between them. This CDR3 region has 15 residues. Germline CDR1 reads SGHTA; CDR2 reads FQGNSA. CDR3 coding DNA: TGTGCCAGCAGCCCCACGGTCCTATCGAACACTGAAGCTTTCTTT. Protein sequence: CASSPTVLSNTEAFF.

This chain links TRBV29-1 with TRBJ2-7, with TRBD1 identical over 10 bases. CDR1 and CDR2 (germline): SQVTM, ANQGSEA. The V gene end was trimmed by 6 bases and the J gene end by 6 bases; junction bases not matched to a gene: 14. CDR3 length equals 15 residues. CDR3 nucleotides: TGCAGCGTCCAATTCTCCGGGACAGGGGATCGCGAGCAGTACTTC. It is translated as CSVQFSGTGDREQYF.

The rearrangement joins TRBV11-2 to TRBJ1-1; TRBD1 might be the D (5 bases). V lost 4 bases and J 12 bases, leaving 18 bases between the germline ends. Germline V gene lookup returns CDR1 SGHAT and CDR2 FQNNGV. CDR3 length equals 13 residues. CDR3 region: CASSYSGARDPFF. CDR3 nucleotides: TGTGCCAGCAGCTATTCTGGGGCTAGAGATCCTTTCTTT.

This clone came up once. This chain uses TRBV9 with TRBJ2-4, with 8 positions matching TRBD2. This CDR3 spans 16 amino acids. The J segment lost 2 bases and the V segment lost 3 bases, leaving 7 bases of the junction unmatched. Germline CDR1 SGDLS, CDR2 YYNGEE. Here the CDR3 DNA reads TGTGCCAGCAGCGCCGCCTTAGCGGGAACCAAAAACATTCAGTACTTC. Its translation is CASSAALAGTKNIQYF.